This T cell receptor (beta chain) was sequenced in a study of blood T cell repertoires in COVID-19. Study-level background: There were acute and convalescent COVID-19 samples, and they came from the United States, Italy and Spain. Nucleic acid was either cDNA or gDNA, and it came from T cells, B-cell-depleted T cells, or PBMCs.

Per the original data handling: Amplification with reference gene primers provided the estimates of nucleated cell counts. Sequencing used immunoSEQ multiplex PCR; TCRdb keeps in-frame clones, though not all of them. V and J calls and clone size are as listed in that table; D and trimming were resolved from the DNA. The sample shows roughly 330,000 clones, around 87% of them seen only once. The CDR3 contains 15 residues. Germline CDR1 reads KGHSH; CDR2 reads LQKENI. Trimming removed 4 bases from V and 6 bases from J, with 13 bases in between. The clonotype originates from a woman aged 25 to 39 who had recovered from COVID-19. Sequences were obtained from PBMCs or T cells enriched from blood (not recorded which). The chain is built from TRBV18 and TRBJ1-6; D might be TRBD1 (6 bases). The CDR3 region is CASSQLTGSNSPLHF. The CDR3 bases are TGTGCCAGCTCACAACTAACAGGGTCTAATTCACCCCTCCACTTT. The variable domain in full, with the rest retrieved from reference TRBV18 and TRBJ1-6, is NAGVMQNPRHLVRRRGQEARLRCSPMKGHSHVYWYRQLPEEGLKFMVYLQKENIIDESGMPKERFSAEFPKEGPSILRIQQVVRGDSAAYFCASSQLTGSNSPLHFGNGTRLTVT.